This TCR beta chain originates from a study of T cells in Graves' hyperthyroidism and ophthalmopathy. Amplified TCR beta CDR3 regions derived from RNA transcripts. The HTBI primer set served for first-round RT-PCR of the TCR CDR3. Each CDR3 protein is one row after TCRdb ran MiXCR on the multiplex PCR reads. Of fewer than 200,000 distinct CDR3 sequences in the sample, over 15% were seen once. This clonotype has ten or more counts. V lost 3 bases to trimming and J lost 1 base; unmatched junction nucleotides: 9. The CDR3 is 18 amino acids. The chain carries TRBV12-3 or TRBV12-4 and TRBJ2-1, with 10 nucleotides matching TRBD2. The TCR sequence derives from a woman in her 50s with Graves' hyperthyroidism. Sequenced sample: blood. The CDR3 spells CASSFVERGGLSYNEQFF. CDR3 coding DNA: TGTGCCAGCAGTTTTGTCGAGCGGGGGGGCTTGTCCTACAATGAGCAGTTCTTC.